This T cell receptor beta chain comes out of a study of OX40 agonist ivuxolimab in advanced cancers. Study information: Administration of intravenous ivuxolimab to patients occurred every 2 weeks at 0.01 to 10 mg/kg. Study-wide points: In a subset of nonresponders, normalized T-cell clonal expansion was also low.

For this clone: Its target is not known.

Germline V gives CDR1 LNHNV, CDR2 YYDKDF (reference sequence). V lost 1 base and J lost 5, with 12 bases in between. CDR3 length equals 15 residues. Libraries were prepared by immunoSEQ multiplex PCR; TCRdb keeps only in-frame clonotypes and omits some of them. The sample has 30,000 to 35,000 clones; nearly 85% are singletons. V gene TRBV15 combines with J gene TRBJ2-4, with D possibly being TRBD1 or TRBD2 (5 bases each). The sequencing used CD4+ or CD8+ T cells sorted from blood, collected in a trial of the OX40 agonist ivuxolimab. The sequence derives from an adult with an advanced solid tumor such as melanoma, head and neck, liver or kidney cancer. CDR3 DNA: TGTGCCACCAGCAGAGCCCTTGGGGGTCAAAACATTCAGTACTTC. Protein: CATSRALGGQNIQYF.